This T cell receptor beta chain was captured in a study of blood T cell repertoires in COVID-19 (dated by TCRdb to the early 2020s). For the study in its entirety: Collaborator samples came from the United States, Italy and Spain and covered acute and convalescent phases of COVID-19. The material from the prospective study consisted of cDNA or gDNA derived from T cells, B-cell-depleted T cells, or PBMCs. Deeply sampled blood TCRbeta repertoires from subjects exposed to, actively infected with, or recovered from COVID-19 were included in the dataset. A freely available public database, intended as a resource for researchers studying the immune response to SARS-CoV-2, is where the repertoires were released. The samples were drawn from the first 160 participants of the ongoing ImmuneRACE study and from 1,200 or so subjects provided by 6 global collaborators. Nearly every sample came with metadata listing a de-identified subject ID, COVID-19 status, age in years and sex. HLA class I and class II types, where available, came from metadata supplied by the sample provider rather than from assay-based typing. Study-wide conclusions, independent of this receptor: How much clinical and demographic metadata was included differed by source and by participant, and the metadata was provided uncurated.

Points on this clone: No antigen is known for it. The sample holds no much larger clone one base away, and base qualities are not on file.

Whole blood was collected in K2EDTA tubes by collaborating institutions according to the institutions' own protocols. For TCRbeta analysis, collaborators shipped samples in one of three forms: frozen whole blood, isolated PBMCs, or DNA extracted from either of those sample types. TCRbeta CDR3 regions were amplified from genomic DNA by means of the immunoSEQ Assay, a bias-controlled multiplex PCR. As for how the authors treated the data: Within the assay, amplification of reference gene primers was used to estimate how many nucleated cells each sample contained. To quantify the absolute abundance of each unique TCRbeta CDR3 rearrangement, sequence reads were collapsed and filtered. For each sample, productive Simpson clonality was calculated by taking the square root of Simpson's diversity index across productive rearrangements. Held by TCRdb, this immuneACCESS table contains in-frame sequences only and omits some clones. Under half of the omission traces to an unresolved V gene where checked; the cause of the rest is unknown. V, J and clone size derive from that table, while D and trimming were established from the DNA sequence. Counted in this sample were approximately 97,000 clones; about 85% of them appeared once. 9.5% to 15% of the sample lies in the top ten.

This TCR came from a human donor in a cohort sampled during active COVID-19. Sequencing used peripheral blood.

The CDR3: CASSATRTGGGYTF. The DNA reads TGTGCCAGCAGCGCAACCCGGACAGGAGGAGGCTACACCTTC. The chain links TRBV6-5 with TRBJ1-2; TRBD1 lines up with 7 middle nucleotides. The CDR3 runs 14 residues from the cysteine to the phenylalanine. This entry keeps only the CDR3 DNA: 42 bases, framed from base 1. CDR1 and CDR2 are read off the germline V gene as MNHEY and SVGAGI. At the junction V is shortened by 6 bases and J by 8 bases; bases outside the gene matches: 12.